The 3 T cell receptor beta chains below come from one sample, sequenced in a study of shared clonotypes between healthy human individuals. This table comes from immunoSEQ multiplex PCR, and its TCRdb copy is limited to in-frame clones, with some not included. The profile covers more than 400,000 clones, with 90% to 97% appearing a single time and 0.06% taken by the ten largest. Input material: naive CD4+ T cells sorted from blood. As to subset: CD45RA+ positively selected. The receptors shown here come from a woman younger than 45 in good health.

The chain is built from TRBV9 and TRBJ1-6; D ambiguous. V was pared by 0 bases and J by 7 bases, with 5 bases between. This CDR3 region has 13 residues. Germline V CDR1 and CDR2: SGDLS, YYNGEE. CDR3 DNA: TGTGCCAGCAGCGTAGGGGTAAATTCACCCCTCCACTTT. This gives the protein CASSVGVNSPLHF.

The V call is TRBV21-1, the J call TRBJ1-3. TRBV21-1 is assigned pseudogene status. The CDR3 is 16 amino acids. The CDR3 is CASSKIVLFSGNTIYF. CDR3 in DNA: TGTGCCAGCAGCAAAATAGTTCTTTTCTCTGGAAACACCATATATTTT.

Here the CDR3 DNA reads TGCAGCGCAAGCCTGGACAGCTACGAGCAGTACTTC. Translating it yields CSASLDSYEQYF. The gene calls are TRBV29-1 and TRBJ2-7; the D gene is possibly TRBD1 (6 bases). The CDR3 length is 12 residues. The germline V gene encodes CDR1 SQVTM and CDR2 ANQGSEA. Between the trimmed V and J ends, which lost 7 bases and 3 bases, there was a span of 13 bases.